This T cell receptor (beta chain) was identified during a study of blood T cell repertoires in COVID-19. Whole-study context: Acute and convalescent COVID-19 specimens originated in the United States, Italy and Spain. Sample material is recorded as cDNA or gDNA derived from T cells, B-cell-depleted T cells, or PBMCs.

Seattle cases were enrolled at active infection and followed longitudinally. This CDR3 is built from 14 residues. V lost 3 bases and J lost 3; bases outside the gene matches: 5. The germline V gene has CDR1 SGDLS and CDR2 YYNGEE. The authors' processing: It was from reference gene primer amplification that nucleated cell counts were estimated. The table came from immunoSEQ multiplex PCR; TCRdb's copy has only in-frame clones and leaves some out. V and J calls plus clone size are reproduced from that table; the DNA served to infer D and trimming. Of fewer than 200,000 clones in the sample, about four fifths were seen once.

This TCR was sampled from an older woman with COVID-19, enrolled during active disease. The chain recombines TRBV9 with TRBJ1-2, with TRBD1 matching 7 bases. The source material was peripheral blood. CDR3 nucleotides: TGTGCCAGCAGCGCGCCAGGGGGAGACTATGGCTACACCTTC. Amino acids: CASSAPGGDYGYTF.